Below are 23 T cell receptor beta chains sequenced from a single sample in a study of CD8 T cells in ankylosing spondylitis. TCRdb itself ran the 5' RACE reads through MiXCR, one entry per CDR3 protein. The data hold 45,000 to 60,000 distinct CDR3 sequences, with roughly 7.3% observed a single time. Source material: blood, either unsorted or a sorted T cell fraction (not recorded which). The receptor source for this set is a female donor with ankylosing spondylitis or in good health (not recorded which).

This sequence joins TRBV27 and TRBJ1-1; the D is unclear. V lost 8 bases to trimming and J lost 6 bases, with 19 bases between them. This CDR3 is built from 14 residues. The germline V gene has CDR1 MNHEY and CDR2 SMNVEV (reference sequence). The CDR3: CASSNRGGLPEAFF. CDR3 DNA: TGTGCCAGCTCCAACCGGGGAGGGTTGCCTGAAGCTTTCTTT.

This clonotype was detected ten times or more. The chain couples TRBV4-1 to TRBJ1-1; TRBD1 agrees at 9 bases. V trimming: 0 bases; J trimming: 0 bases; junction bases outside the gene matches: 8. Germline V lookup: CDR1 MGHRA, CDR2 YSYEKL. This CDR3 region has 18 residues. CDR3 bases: TGCGCCAGCAGCCAAGAGTTAGACAGGGGGAAACTGAACACTGAAGCTTTCTTT. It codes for CASSQELDRGKLNTEAFF.

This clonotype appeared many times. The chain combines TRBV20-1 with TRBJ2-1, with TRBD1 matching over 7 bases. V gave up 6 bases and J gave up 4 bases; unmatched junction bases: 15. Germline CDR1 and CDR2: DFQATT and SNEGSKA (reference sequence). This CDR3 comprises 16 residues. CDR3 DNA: TGCAGTGCCGAATCATCTGGACAGGTCCGATACAATGAGCAGTTCTTC. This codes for CSAESSGQVRYNEQFF.

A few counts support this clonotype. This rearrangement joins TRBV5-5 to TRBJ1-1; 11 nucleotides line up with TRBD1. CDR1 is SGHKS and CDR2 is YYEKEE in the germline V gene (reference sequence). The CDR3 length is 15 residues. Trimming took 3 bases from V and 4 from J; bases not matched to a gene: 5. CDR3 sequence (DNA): TGTGCCAGCAGCTGGACAGGGGGCATGCCCACTGAAGCTTTCTTT. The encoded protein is CASSWTGGMPTEAFF.

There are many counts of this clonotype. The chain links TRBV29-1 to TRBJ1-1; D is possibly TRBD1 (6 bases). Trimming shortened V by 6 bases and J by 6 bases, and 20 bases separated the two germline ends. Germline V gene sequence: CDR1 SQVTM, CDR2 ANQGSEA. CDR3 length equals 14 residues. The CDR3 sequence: CSVGRGRGGAEAFF. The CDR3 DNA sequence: TGCAGCGTGGGGCGGGGGCGCGGAGGCGCTGAAGCTTTCTTT.

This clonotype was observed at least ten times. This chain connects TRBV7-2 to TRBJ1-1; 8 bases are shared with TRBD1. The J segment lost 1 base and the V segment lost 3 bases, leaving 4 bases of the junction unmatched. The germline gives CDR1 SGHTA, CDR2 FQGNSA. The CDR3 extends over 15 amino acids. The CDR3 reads CASSFSQGANTEAFF. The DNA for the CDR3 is TGTGCCAGCAGCTTTTCCCAGGGGGCGAACACTGAAGCTTTCTTT.

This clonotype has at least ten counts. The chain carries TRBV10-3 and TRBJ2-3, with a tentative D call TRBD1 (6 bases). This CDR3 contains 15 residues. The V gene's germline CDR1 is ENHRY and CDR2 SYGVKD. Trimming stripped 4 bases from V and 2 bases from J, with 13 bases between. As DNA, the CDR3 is TGTGCCATCAGTGCGGGGACAACGGACACAGATACGCAGTATTTT. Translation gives CAISAGTTDTDTQYF.

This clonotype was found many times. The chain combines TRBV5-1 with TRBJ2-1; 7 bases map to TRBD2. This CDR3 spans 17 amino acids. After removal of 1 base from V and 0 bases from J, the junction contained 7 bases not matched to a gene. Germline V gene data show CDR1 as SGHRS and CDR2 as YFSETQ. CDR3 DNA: TGCGCCAGCAGCTTGACGCAGCGGGGCCGCTCCTACAATGAGCAGTTCTTC. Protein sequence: CASSLTQRGRSYNEQFF.

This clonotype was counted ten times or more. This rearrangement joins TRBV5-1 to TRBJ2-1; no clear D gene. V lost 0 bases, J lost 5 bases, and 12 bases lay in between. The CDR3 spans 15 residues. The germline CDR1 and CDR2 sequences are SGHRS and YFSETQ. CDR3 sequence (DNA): TGCGCCAGCAGCTTGGGGTATCGGTCGAACAATGAGCAGTTCTTC. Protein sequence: CASSLGYRSNNEQFF.

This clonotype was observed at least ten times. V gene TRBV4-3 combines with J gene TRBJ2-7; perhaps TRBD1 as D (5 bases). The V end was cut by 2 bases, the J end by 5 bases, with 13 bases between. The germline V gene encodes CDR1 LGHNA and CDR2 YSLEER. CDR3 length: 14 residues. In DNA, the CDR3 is TGCGCCAGCAGCCAAAAATACAGGATCGACGAGCAGTACTTC. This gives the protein CASSQKYRIDEQYF.

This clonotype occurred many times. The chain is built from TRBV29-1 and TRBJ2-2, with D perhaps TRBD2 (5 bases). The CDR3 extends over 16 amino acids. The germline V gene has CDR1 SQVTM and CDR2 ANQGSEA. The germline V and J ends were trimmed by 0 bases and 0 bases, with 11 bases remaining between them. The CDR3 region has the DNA TGCAGCGTTGAAGATAGGGAGAGGACGAACACCGGGGAGCTGTTTTTT. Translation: CSVEDRERTNTGELFF.

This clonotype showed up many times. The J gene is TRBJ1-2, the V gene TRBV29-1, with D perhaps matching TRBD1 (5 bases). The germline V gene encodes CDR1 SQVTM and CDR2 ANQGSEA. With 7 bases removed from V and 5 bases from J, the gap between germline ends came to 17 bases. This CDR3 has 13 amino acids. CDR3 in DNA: TGCAGCGGGAGGGGCCCGACAGATTATGGCTACACCTTC. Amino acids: CSGRGPTDYGYTF.

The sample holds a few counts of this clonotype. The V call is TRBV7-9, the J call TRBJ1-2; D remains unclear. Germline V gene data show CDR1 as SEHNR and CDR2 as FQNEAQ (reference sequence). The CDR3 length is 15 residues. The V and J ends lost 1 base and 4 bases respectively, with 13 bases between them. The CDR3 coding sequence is TGTGCCAGCAGCTTAGACTGGCAGATCGGCTATGGCTACACCTTC. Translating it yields CASSLDWQIGYGYTF.

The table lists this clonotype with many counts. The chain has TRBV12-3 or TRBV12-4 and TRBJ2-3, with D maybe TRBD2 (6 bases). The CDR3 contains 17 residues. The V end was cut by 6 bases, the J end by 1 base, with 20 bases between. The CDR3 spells CASSPTGGVQGTDTQYF. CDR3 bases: TGTGCCAGCAGCCCGACCGGCGGGGTGCAGGGCACAGATACGCAGTATTTT.

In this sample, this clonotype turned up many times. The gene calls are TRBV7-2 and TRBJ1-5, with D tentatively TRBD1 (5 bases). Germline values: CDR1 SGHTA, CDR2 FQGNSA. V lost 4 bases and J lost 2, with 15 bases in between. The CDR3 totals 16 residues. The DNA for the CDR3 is TGTGCCAGCAGCTACCTTGGGGGTAAGGGCAATCAGCCCCAGCATTTT. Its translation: CASSYLGGKGNQPQHF. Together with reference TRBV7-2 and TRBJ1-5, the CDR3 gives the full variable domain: GAGVSQSPSNKVTEKGKDVELRCDPISGHTALYWYRQSLGQGLEFLIYFQGNSAPDKSGLPSDRFSAERTGGSVSTLTIQRTQQEDSAVYLCASSYLGGKGNQPQHFGDGTRLSIL.

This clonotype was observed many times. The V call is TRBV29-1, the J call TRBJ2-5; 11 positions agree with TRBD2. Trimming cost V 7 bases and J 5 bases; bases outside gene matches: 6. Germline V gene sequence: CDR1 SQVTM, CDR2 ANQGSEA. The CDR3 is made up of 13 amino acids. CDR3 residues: CSATSGGGETQYF. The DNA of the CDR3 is TGCAGCGCAACTAGCGGGGGTGGGGAGACCCAGTACTTC. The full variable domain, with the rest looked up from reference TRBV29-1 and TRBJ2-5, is SAVISQKPSRDICQRGTSLTIQCQVDSQVTMMFWYRQQPGQSLTLIATANQGSEATYESGFVIDKFPISRPNLTFSTLTVSNMSPEDSSIYLCSATSGGGETQYFGPGTRLLVL.

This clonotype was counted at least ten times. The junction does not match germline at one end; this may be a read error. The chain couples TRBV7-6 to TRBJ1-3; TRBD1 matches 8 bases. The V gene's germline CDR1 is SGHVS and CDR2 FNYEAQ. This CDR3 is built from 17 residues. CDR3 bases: TGTGCCAGCAGTTTAGAACGACAGGGGAGCTCTGGAAACACCATATATTTT. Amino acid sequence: CASSLERQGSSGNTIYF.

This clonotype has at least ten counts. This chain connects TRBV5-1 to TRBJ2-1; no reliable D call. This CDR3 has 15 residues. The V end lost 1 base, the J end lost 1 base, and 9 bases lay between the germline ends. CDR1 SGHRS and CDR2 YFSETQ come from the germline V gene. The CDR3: CASSLSAGSYNEQFF. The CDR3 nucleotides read TGCGCCAGCAGCTTGTCAGCTGGGTCCTACAATGAGCAGTTCTTC.

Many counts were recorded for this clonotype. CDR3 residues: CAILRRGGENTGELFF. In DNA, the CDR3 is TGTGCCATCCTGCGGCGGGGAGGGGAAAACACCGGGGAGCTGTTTTTT. The genes are TRBV10-3 and TRBJ2-2; 7 bases fit TRBD2. Per germline, CDR1 ENHRY and CDR2 SYGVKD. The CDR3 spans 16 residues. V dropped 8 bases and J dropped 2; count of bases not matched to a gene: 11.

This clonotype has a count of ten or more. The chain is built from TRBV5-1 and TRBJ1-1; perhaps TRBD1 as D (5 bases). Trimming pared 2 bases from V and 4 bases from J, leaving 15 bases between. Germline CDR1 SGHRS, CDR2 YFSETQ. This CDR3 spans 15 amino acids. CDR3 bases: TGCGCCAGCAGCTTAAAGACCGGCGGGGGCACTGAAGCTTTCTTT. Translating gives CASSLKTGGGTEAFF.

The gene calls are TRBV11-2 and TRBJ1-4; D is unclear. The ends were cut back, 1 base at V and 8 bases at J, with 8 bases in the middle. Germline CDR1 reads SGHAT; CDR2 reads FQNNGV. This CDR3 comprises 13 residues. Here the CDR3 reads CASSLVIEEKLFF. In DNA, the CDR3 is TGTGCCAGCAGCTTAGTTATCGAGGAAAAACTGTTTTTT.

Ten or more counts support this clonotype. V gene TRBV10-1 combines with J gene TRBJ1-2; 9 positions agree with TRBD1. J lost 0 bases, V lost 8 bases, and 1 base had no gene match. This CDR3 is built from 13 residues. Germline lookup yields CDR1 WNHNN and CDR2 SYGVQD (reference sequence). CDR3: CASGQGTNYGYTF. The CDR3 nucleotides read TGCGCCAGCGGACAGGGGACTAACTATGGCTACACCTTC.

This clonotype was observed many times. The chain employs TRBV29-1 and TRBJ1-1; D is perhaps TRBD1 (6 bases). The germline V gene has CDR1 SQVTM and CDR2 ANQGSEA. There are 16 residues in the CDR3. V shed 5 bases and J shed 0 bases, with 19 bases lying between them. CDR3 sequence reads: CSVSGDPRMLNTEAFF. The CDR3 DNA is TGCAGCGTTTCAGGGGACCCAAGGATGTTGAACACTGAAGCTTTCTTT.